This T cell receptor (beta chain) originates from a study of identical twins. Study results and limitations: Potential partial confounding of zero-insertion analyses by invariant MAIT and iNKT cells was noted. Clonotypes of the beta chain that were abundant in cord blood carried fewer insertions (memory repertoires showed none).

Each CDR3 protein is one row after TCRdb ran MiXCR on the 5' RACE reads. The repertoire holds about 530,000 distinct CDR3 sequences, with 20% to 25% as singletons. Regarding this clonotype: The antigen is undetermined.

These data also featured in a second study, about yellow fever vaccine responses in identical twins.

Sequencing used CD4+ T cells sorted from blood. The TCR was taken from a woman aged 18-29 years in good health.

Here the CDR3 reads CAIRGPTGELFF. Written as DNA, the CDR3 is TGTGCCATCAGGGGGCCCACCGGGGAGCTGTTTTTT. J is TRBJ2-2 and V is TRBV10-3, with TRBD1 as a possible D gene (5 bases). Germline V gene sequence: CDR1 ENHRY, CDR2 SYGVKD. V lost 6 bases and J lost 4, with 6 bases in between. This CDR3 is 12 amino acids long.